This T cell receptor beta chain was recovered during a study of Ad26.COV2.S vaccination and SARS-CoV-2 variants. Background on the study: Doses of Ad26.COV2.S were injected into muscle once or twice, 56 days apart.

TCRdb's copy holds only in-frame clones and misses some; the assay was immunoSEQ multiplex PCR. The data show roughly 350,000 clones, with around 87% seen just once and about 3% held by the top ten. CDR3 length: 13 residues. Deletions cut 4 bases from V and 8 bases from J, with 17 bases between. Germline values: CDR1 GTSNPN, CDR2 SVGIG (reference sequence). Stated treatment: 15 to 20 received Ad26.COV2.S at low or high dose, single or two shots; about 5 received placebo; per-sample allocation not given. At day 63 after the first vaccine or placebo injection, samples were drawn. General study results and limits: In TCR breadth and depth analyses, total T cell responses may have been underestimated. Vaccine recipients posted higher spike-specific TCR breadth than their placebo counterparts. The authors reported substantial breadth in spike-specific CD8+ and CD4+ T cell responses after vaccination.

About this clone: Antigen specificity is unknown.

This chain uses TRBV30 with TRBJ1-2, with D possibly being TRBD1 (5 bases). Specimen: peripheral blood, collected in a trial of Ad26.COV2.S vaccine versus placebo. The receptor's source is a person between 18 and 59 years old who received the Ad26.COV2.S COVID-19 vaccine or a placebo. CDR3 amino acids: CAWNFGGEGGYTF. DNA for the CDR3: TGTGCCTGGAATTTTGGGGGAGAAGGAGGCTACACCTTC.